These 26 T cell receptor beta chains came from one sample sequenced in a study of post-analysis software for immune sequencing data. General observations from the study: In patients, TRBV5-6, TRBV5-1 and TRBV20-1 belonged to roughly 5 TRBV segments found more frequently than in controls.

Antigens of these TCRs are unknown. Each TCR beta cDNA library carried unique molecular identifiers. MiXCR, run by TCRdb on the PCR reads, gives a single entry per CDR3 protein. The table includes some 190,000 distinct CDR3 sequences, 25% to 30% detected once. Sequenced: blood. These receptors were collected from a girl aged 2-17 years with multiple sclerosis.

This clonotype came up a few times. This sequence joins TRBV3-1 and TRBJ2-2; D not certain. V shed 3 bases and J shed 0 bases, with 8 bases lying between them. Per germline, CDR1 LGHDT and CDR2 YNNKEL (reference sequence). This CDR3 comprises 15 residues. The chain's CDR3 is CASSQETANTGELFF. As DNA, the CDR3 is TGTGCCAGCAGCCAGGAAACCGCGAACACCGGGGAGCTGTTTTTT.

Many counts were recorded for this clonotype. CDR3 protein: CAAAVMDRRPYEQYF. The CDR3 DNA is TGTGCCGCCGCGGTTATGGACAGGCGACCCTACGAGCAGTACTTC. V is TRBV28 and J is TRBJ2-7; 7 bases are shared with TRBD1. After removal of 11 bases from V and 2 bases from J, the junction contained 15 bases not matched to a gene. CDR1 MDHEN and CDR2 SYDVKM come from the germline V gene. CDR3 size: 15 residues.

Remarks on this clonotype: A single base separates this from a much larger clone, so it may be a read error. The chain couples TRBV28 to TRBJ2-7; 10 bases are a match to TRBD2. Germline-derived CDR1 and CDR2 are MDHEN and SYDVKM. After removal of 5 bases from V and 2 bases from J, the junction contained 9 bases not matched to a gene. This CDR3 spans 16 amino acids. As DNA, the CDR3 is TGTGCCAGCAGTCCCCCTAGCGGGAGTAGGACCTACGAGCAGTACTTC. It specifies CASSPPSGSRTYEQYF.

With respect to this clonotype: A single base separates this from a much larger clone, so it may be a read error. The chain has TRBV10-3 and TRBJ2-3; D perhaps matches TRBD2 (5 bases). CDR3 size: 15 residues. CDR1 is ENHRY and CDR2 is SYGVKD in the germline V gene. The CDR3 here is CATSESERSTDTQYF. The CDR3 DNA reads TGTGCCACCAGTGAGTCGGAGCGGAGCACAGATACGCAGTATTTT.

This clonotype occurred many times. J is TRBJ2-3 and V is TRBV12-3 or TRBV12-4; D unclear. Trimming stripped 3 bases from V and 1 base from J, with 5 bases between. There are 13 residues in the CDR3. As DNA, the CDR3 is TGTGCCAGCAGTTTCGGTGGCACAGATACGCAGTATTTT. This encodes CASSFGGTDTQYF.

This clonotype was detected ten times or more. This chain uses TRBV27 with TRBJ1-1, with a weak D call TRBD1 (5 bases). Germline lookup yields CDR1 MNHEY and CDR2 SMNVEV (reference sequence). Deletions cut 7 bases from V and 5 bases from J, with 20 bases between. The CDR3 covers 15 residues. For the CDR3, the DNA is TGTGCCAGCATGAGATTCAGGGTCTATGGAACTGAAGCTTTCTTT. Translation gives CASMRFRVYGTEAFF.

The table lists this clonotype with many counts. This sequence joins TRBV7-2 and TRBJ2-5, with 7 bases identical to TRBD2. Germline-derived CDR1 and CDR2 are SGHTA and FQGNSA. The CDR3 is 15 residues long. V shed 3 bases, J shed 2 bases, and the junction held 6 bases outside the gene matches. The CDR3 DNA is TGTGCCAGCAGCTTGGGGGGGGGACCACAAGAGACCCAGTACTTC. Its translation is CASSLGGGPQETQYF.

This clonotype showed up just a few times. This sequence joins TRBV2 and TRBJ2-1; TRBD2 matches 9 bases. Unmatched junction bases numbered 6, after V lost 6 bases and J lost 3 bases. CDR1 is SNHLY and CDR2 is FYNNEI in the germline V gene. CDR3 length equals 15 residues. For the CDR3, the DNA is TGTGCCAGCAGAGCACTAGCGGGTAGCTACAATGAGCAGTTCTTC. It is translated as CASRALAGSYNEQFF.

The chain employs TRBV20-1 and TRBJ2-1, with 15 bases lining up with TRBD2. With V trimmed by 0 bases and J by 4 bases, 7 bases remained unmatched. This CDR3 region has 18 residues. The germline CDR1 and CDR2 sequences are DFQATT and SNEGSKA (reference sequence). The CDR3 region has the DNA TGCAGTGCTAGAGACCTCGGACTAGCGGGGGGGTTATACAATGAGCAGTTCTTC. Its protein is CSARDLGLAGGLYNEQFF.

The rearrangement uses TRBV5-6 and TRBJ1-2, with unresolved D. The CDR3 totals 16 residues. The germline CDR1 and CDR2 sequences are SGHDT and YYEEEE. The V end was cut by 0 bases, the J end by 3 bases, with 15 bases between. CDR3 in amino acids: CASSLAYRLEDYGYTF. Written as DNA, the CDR3 is TGTGCCAGCAGCTTGGCCTATCGCCTTGAGGACTATGGCTACACCTTC.

A few counts support this clonotype. The J gene is TRBJ2-7, the V gene TRBV20-1; TRBD1 agrees at 7 bases. CDR3 size: 15 residues. V dropped 5 bases and J dropped 1; count of bases not matched to a gene: 11. CDR1 is DFQATT and CDR2 is SNEGSKA in the germline V gene (reference sequence). CDR3 DNA sequence: TGCAGTGCTTCCCTCGGGACAGAACTTTCCTACGAGCAGTACTTC. Its protein is CSASLGTELSYEQYF.

This clonotype has more than one count but fewer than ten. The chain combines TRBV5-1 with TRBJ2-3; D uncertain. The V end was cut by 6 bases, the J end by 0 bases, with 8 bases between. The CDR3 is made up of 13 amino acids. The germline V gene has CDR1 SGHRS and CDR2 YFSETQ. The CDR3 nucleotides read TGCGCCAGCACCCGACCAAGCACAGATACGCAGTATTTT. Amino acids: CASTRPSTDTQYF.

The rearrangement uses TRBV15 and TRBJ2-3; D is possibly TRBD1 (6 bases). In germline, CDR1 is LNHNV, CDR2 YYDKDF (reference sequence). The V end lost 0 bases, the J end lost 2 bases, and 9 bases lay between the germline ends. The CDR3 spans 15 residues. CDR3 protein: CATSRDGQFTDTQYF. The CDR3, as DNA: TGTGCCACCAGCAGAGATGGACAGTTCACAGATACGCAGTATTTT.

This clonotype occurred a few times. The chain recombines TRBV6-2 or TRBV6-3 with TRBJ1-1; no clear D gene. V was pared by 2 bases and J by 6 bases, with 4 bases between. CDR1 is MNHEY, CDR2 SVGEGT, per germline. The CDR3 totals 11 residues. CDR3: CASSYRAEAFF. The CDR3 nucleotides read TGTGCCAGCAGTTACAGGGCTGAAGCTTTCTTT.

The chain links TRBV6-2 or TRBV6-3 to TRBJ2-7; D remains ambiguous. Germline loops: CDR1 MNHEY, CDR2 SVGEGT. Trimming left V 0 bases short and J 7 bases short, with 28 bases between. This CDR3 has 19 residues. CDR3 loop: CASSYSINSPTLRSHEQYF. Written as DNA, the CDR3 is TGTGCCAGCAGTTACTCGATTAACTCACCCACCCTACGTTCCCATGAGCAGTACTTC.

Points on this clonotype: This may arise from a read error, as a much more abundant clone is one base away. The rearrangement links TRBV6-6 to TRBJ2-3; D uncertain. The CDR3 consists of 15 residues. From germline, CDR1 is MNHNY and CDR2 SVGAGI (reference sequence). DNA of the CDR3: TGTGCCTGCAGTTACTCGGCTCGGGCGGCAGATACGCAGTATTTT. Amino acids: CACSYSARAADTQYF.

In its sample, this clonotype was seen many times. The chain links TRBV20-1 to TRBJ2-1, with D possibly being TRBD1 or TRBD2 (6 bases each). The CDR3 extends over 12 amino acids. Germline CDR1 DFQATT, CDR2 SNEGSKA (reference sequence). The CDR3 region has the DNA TGCAGCCTCGGGGGCTACATCAATGAGCAGTTCTTC. The encoded protein is CSLGGYINEQFF.

This clonotype was detected many times. The chain couples TRBV5-1 to TRBJ2-7; D might be TRBD1 (6 bases). Germline CDR1 is SGHRS and CDR2 is YFSETQ. The CDR3 has 15 residues. V was shortened by 4 bases and J by 3 bases, with 17 bases between the two germline ends. The CDR3 is CASSESGTKSYEQYF. The DNA for the CDR3 is TGCGCCAGCAGCGAATCCGGGACAAAGAGCTACGAGCAGTACTTC. Together with reference TRBV5-1 and TRBJ2-7, the CDR3 gives the full variable domain: KAGVTQTPRYLIKTRGQQVTLSCSPISGHRSVSWYQQTPGQGLQFLFEYFSETQRNKGNFPGRFSGRQFSNSRSEMNVSTLELGDSALYLCASSESGTKSYEQYFGPGTRLTVT.

This clonotype was seen at least ten times. V and J are TRBV29-1 and TRBJ2-7; D is unresolved. CDR3 size: 10 residues. V dropped 1 base and J dropped 3 bases, with 1 base sitting between them. Germline CDR1 and CDR2: SQVTM and ANQGSEA. Here the CDR3 DNA reads TGCAGCGTTGAAGGCTACGAGCAGTACTTC. Translation gives CSVEGYEQYF.

The J gene is TRBJ2-1, the V gene TRBV29-1; no clear D gene. V lost 4 bases, J lost 5 bases, and 15 bases lay in between. CDR1 is SQVTM, CDR2 ANQGSEA, per germline. The length of the CDR3 is 14 residues. The CDR3 DNA reads as TGCAGCGTTGGTAAGGGCAGCACTAACAATGAGCAGTTCTTC. It translates to CSVGKGSTNNEQFF.

J is TRBJ1-5 and V is TRBV24-1, with TRBD1 as a possible D gene (6 bases). Germline loops: CDR1 KGHDR, CDR2 SFDVKD. Trimming pared 4 bases from V and 2 bases from J, leaving 11 bases between. The CDR3 is 15 residues long. This CDR3 is CATSEAGAGNQPQHF. The CDR3 DNA sequence: TGTGCCACCAGTGAGGCGGGGGCGGGCAATCAGCCCCAGCATTTT.

On this clonotype itself: Being one base from a much bigger clone, this may be a read error. The gene calls are TRBV20-1 and TRBJ1-2; 12 bases map to TRBD1. V was pared by 4 bases and J by 6 bases, with 12 bases of the junction left unmatched. The germline V gene has CDR1 DFQATT and CDR2 SNEGSKA (reference sequence). The CDR3 covers 16 residues. CDR3 DNA: TGCAGTGCTACAATAAGTCCGGGACAGGGGGCGGATGGCTACACCTTC. Translation gives CSATISPGQGADGYTF.

Regarding this clonotype: A much larger clone lies one base from this, so it may be a read error. The rearrangement uses TRBV29-1 and TRBJ1-1; 9 nucleotides align to TRBD1. V shed 4 bases, J shed 4 bases, and the junction held 7 bases outside the gene matches. This CDR3 is 14 amino acids long. Germline values: CDR1 SQVTM, CDR2 ANQGSEA. The CDR3 DNA reads TGCAGCGTTGCCACAGGGGGCGCGGGCACTGAAGCTTTCTTT. Protein product: CSVATGGAGTEAFF. Looking up the rest from reference TRBV29-1 and TRBJ1-1 gives the full variable domain: SAVISQKPSRDICQRGTSLTIQCQVDSQVTMMFWYRQQPGQSLTLIATANQGSEATYESGFVIDKFPISRPNLTFSTLTVSNMSPEDSSIYLCSVATGGAGTEAFFGQGTRLTVV.

This clonotype has a handful of counts. The chain is built from TRBV20-1 and TRBJ2-3, with 7 bases matching TRBD1. The germline CDR1 and CDR2 sequences are DFQATT and SNEGSKA (reference sequence). The CDR3 is made up of 18 amino acids. V trimming: 2 bases; J trimming: 6 bases; junction bases outside the gene matches: 20. The DNA for the CDR3 is TGCAGTGCTAGACCAAATCAGCTGGGACAGAGAAATCCTGATACGCAGTATTTT. The encoded protein is CSARPNQLGQRNPDTQYF.

The chain recombines TRBV12-3 or TRBV12-4 with TRBJ2-3; D unresolved. CDR3 size: 15 residues. V was trimmed by 6 bases and J by 0 bases, leaving 13 bases between them. The DNA of the CDR3 is TGTGCCAGCAGGCTTGGAAGAACTAGCACAGATACGCAGTATTTT. Protein sequence: CASRLGRTSTDTQYF.

This sequence joins TRBV7-2 and TRBJ1-1; TRBD1 matches at 7 bases. The length of the CDR3 is 15 residues. Trimming at V came to 4 bases and at J to 5 bases, leaving 10 bases not matched to a gene. The germline V gene encodes CDR1 SGHTA and CDR2 FQGNSA. The DNA of the CDR3 is TGTGCCAGCAGCTCGTCTGGGACAGTGATGACTGAAGCTTTCTTT. This encodes CASSSSGTVMTEAFF.